This TCR beta chain was captured in a study of early T cells in non-severe SARS-CoV-2 infection. MiXCR, applied by TCRdb to the 5' RACE reads, yields one record per CDR3 protein. The profile shows 70,000 or so distinct CDR3 sequences, under 15% of them singletons. This CDR3 has 16 amino acids. CDR1 is SGDLS and CDR2 is YYNGEE in the germline V gene. J lost 7 bases, V lost 3 bases, and 8 bases had no gene match. The receptor was derived from an adult who was a healthcare worker with PCR-confirmed SARS-CoV-2 infection or an uninfected control (not recorded which). Sequenced sample: whole blood. The chain is built from TRBV9 and TRBJ1-6; 9 bases map to TRBD1. The CDR3 loop reads CASSADRGGLNSPLHF. The DNA of the CDR3 is TGTGCCAGCAGCGCGGACAGGGGAGGTTTGAATTCACCCCTCCACTTT.